This T cell receptor beta chain was sequenced for a study of blood T cell repertoires in COVID-19. The overall study: Samples came from the United States, Italy and Spain, spanning acute and convalescent COVID-19.

Original methodology: Counts of nucleated cells, estimated from reference gene primer amplification, were obtained. Data came from immunoSEQ multiplex PCR; TCRdb stores just in-frame clones and leaves some out. The V and J calls and clone size come from that table; D and trimming were worked out from the DNA. This sample has tens of thousands of clones, with approximately 86% found just once. The CDR3 extends over 14 amino acids. The germline V gene encodes CDR1 KGHSH and CDR2 LQKENI. V lost 6 bases to trimming and J lost 5 bases; unmatched junction nucleotides: 4. This rearrangement joins TRBV18 to TRBJ1-5, with TRBD1 identical over 10 bases. The clonotype comes from a woman of 80 years or more in a cohort sampled during active or convalescent COVID-19. Sequenced: peripheral blood. The CDR3 DNA sequence: TGTGCCAGCTCCGTGGACAGGGGGTATCAGCCCCAGCATTTT. It specifies CASSVDRGYQPQHF.